One T cell receptor beta chain is described in this entry. Its antigen is still unknown. The sample is drawn from a study of T cells after yellow fever vaccination. Study results and limitations: The CD4 and CD8 compartments had a small share of their clonotypes in common. Faster peaking, at day 5 versus 15, marked a secondary response that was weaker. Boosting was followed by the reappearance of most primary-vaccination clones (just under 97% CD4, about 88% CD8).

Each CDR3 protein gets one entry after TCRdb re-called the 5' RACE reads with MiXCR. Here the sample spans 450,000 to 550,000 distinct CDR3 sequences, 21% being singletons. The germline V gene has CDR1 MNHEY and CDR2 SVGAGI. J was trimmed by 3 bases and V by 1 base; bases with no gene match: 8. This CDR3 contains 16 residues. The input for sequencing was PBMCs, taken 20 to 25 days after the first yellow fever vaccination. The sequence came from a man in his late teens or twenties who received the YFV17D yellow fever vaccine. The chain uses TRBV6-5 and TRBJ2-7, with 8 bases lining up with TRBD2. The chain's CDR3 is CASSYFRGGGFYEQYF. The CDR3 DNA reads as TGTGCCAGCAGTTACTTTCGGGGGGGAGGGTTCTACGAGCAGTACTTC.